Presented here are 30 T cell receptor beta chains from one specimen sequenced in a study of shared clonotypes between healthy human individuals. TCRdb keeps only in-frame clones here, not all; method: immunoSEQ multiplex PCR. The table includes about 2.3 million clones, roughly 93% detected once. What was sequenced was naive CD4+ T cells from PBMCs. Regarding subset: CD45RA+ positively selected. All receptors derive from a man aged 18 to 35 in good health. Some clones in this sample may be carry-over from other donors' samples.

This clone was seen only a few times. V usage is TRBV5-1 and J usage is TRBJ1-2; weak D call: TRBD1 (5 bases). CDR3 length: 14 amino acids. Trimming took off 4 bases at V and 6 bases at J, with 16 bases between the two ends. The V gene's germline CDR1 is SGHRS and CDR2 YFSETQ. CDR3 protein: CASSPGTEGNGYTF. DNA for the CDR3: TGCGCCAGCAGCCCAGGGACCGAAGGAAATGGCTACACCTTC.

V usage is TRBV5-8 and J usage is TRBJ2-2; D is unclear. The CDR3 contains 14 residues. V was cut by 0 bases and J by 1 base, with 4 bases left in between. The germline V gene has CDR1 SGHTS and CDR2 YDEGEE. CDR3 protein: CASSLDVNTGELFF. CDR3 DNA: TGTGCCAGCAGCTTGGATGTGAACACCGGGGAGCTGTTTTTT. Drawing the rest from reference TRBV5-8 and TRBJ2-2, the complete variable domain is EAGVTQSPTHLIKTRGQQATLRCSPISGHTSVYWYQQALGLGLQFLLWYDEGEERNRGNFPPRFSGRQFPNYSSELNVNALELEDSALYLCASSLDVNTGELFFGEGSRLTVL.

This clone showed up just once. V gene TRBV28 combines with J gene TRBJ2-7; D unclear. CDR1 and CDR2 from the germline V gene are MDHEN and SYDVKM. With 5 bases removed from V and 6 bases from J, the gap between germline ends came to 8 bases. The CDR3 totals 11 residues. This chain's CDR3 is CASSPTREQYF. The CDR3 DNA follows: TGTGCCAGCAGTCCGACCCGCGAGCAGTACTTC.

The V call is TRBV6-1, the J call TRBJ2-1, with a tentative D call TRBD2 (6 bases). Looked up from germline, CDR1 is MNHNS and CDR2 is SASEGT. V shed 2 bases and J shed 6 bases, with 14 bases lying between them. The CDR3 is 15 residues long. The CDR3 DNA reads TGTGCCAGCAGTGAACGTCCGGGAGAGGGCAATGAGCAGTTCTTC. This encodes CASSERPGEGNEQFF.

The chain joins TRBV5-4 to TRBJ2-1; 16 nucleotides match TRBD2. Germline CDR1 and CDR2: SGHNT and YYREEE (reference sequence). The J segment lost 0 bases and the V segment lost 4 bases, leaving 4 bases of the junction unmatched. The CDR3 length is 18 residues. The CDR3 nucleotides are TGTGCCAGCAGCCCGGGACTAGCGGGAGGGGGCTCCTACAATGAGCAGTTCTTC. Protein product: CASSPGLAGGGSYNEQFF.

The chain is built from TRBV27 and TRBJ1-2, with D possibly matching TRBD1 (6 bases). Per the germline V gene, CDR1 is MNHEY and CDR2 is SMNVEV (reference sequence). This CDR3 contains 13 residues. V lost 3 bases and J lost 5, with 10 bases in between. CDR3 nucleotides: TGTGCCAGCAGTTTCGGGACATCGTATGGCTACACCTTC. This sequence encodes CASSFGTSYGYTF.

This rearrangement joins TRBV5-1 to TRBJ2-1, with D perhaps being TRBD1 or TRBD2 (6 bases each). CDR3 length equals 15 residues. Trimming shortened V by 4 bases and J by 7 bases, and 18 bases separated the two germline ends. In germline, CDR1 is SGHRS, CDR2 YFSETQ. CDR3 region: CASSLGGGRINEQFF. The CDR3 nucleotides are TGCGCCAGCAGCCTCGGTGGGGGGCGTATAAATGAGCAGTTCTTC. The entire variable domain, with the rest obtained from reference TRBV5-1 and TRBJ2-1, is as follows: KAGVTQTPRYLIKTRGQQVTLSCSPISGHRSVSWYQQTPGQGLQFLFEYFSETQRNKGNFPGRFSGRQFSNSRSEMNVSTLELGDSALYLCASSLGGGRINEQFFGPGTRLTVL.

The chain has TRBV18 and TRBJ2-7, with D unclear. This CDR3 has 15 residues. In germline, CDR1 is KGHSH, CDR2 LQKENI. V was shortened by 0 bases and J by 3 bases, with 12 bases between the two germline ends. CDR3 DNA sequence: TGTGCCAGCTCACCACCGGGTCAAGAAAGCTACGAGCAGTACTTC. This gives the protein CASSPPGQESYEQYF.

The chain links TRBV7-9 to TRBJ2-3; 8 positions agree with TRBD1. Trimming at V came to 3 bases and at J to 1 base, leaving 3 bases not matched to a gene. The CDR3 is 15 amino acids. CDR1 is SEHNR and CDR2 is FQNEAQ in the germline V gene (reference sequence). CDR3 in DNA: TGTGCCAGCAGCTTCTTACAGGGGGGCACAGATACGCAGTATTTT. As protein: CASSFLQGGTDTQYF.

The rearrangement links TRBV19 to TRBJ1-5, with 7 nucleotides matching TRBD1. V lost 5 bases, J lost 4 bases, and 11 bases stayed unmatched. Germline-derived CDR1 and CDR2 are LNHDA and SQIVND (reference sequence). The CDR3 spans 16 residues. The CDR3 nucleotides read TGTGCCAGTAGTCGAACGGACAGGCTGAGGAATCAGCCCCAGCATTTT. Translation gives CASSRTDRLRNQPQHF.

This chain links TRBV28 with TRBJ2-5; D ambiguous. This CDR3 spans 14 amino acids. In germline, CDR1 is MDHEN, CDR2 SYDVKM. V was shortened by 5 bases and J by 1 base, with 11 bases between the two germline ends. CDR3 DNA sequence: TGTGCCAGCAGTGTTTATGACTTCCAAGAGACCCAGTACTTC. Its translation: CASSVYDFQETQYF.

J is TRBJ2-5 and V is TRBV29-1, with 9 positions matching TRBD1. Per germline, CDR1 SQVTM and CDR2 ANQGSEA. The CDR3 totals 11 residues. V lost 3 bases and J lost 13; bases outside the gene matches: 6. CDR3 bases: TGCAGCGTTGACAGTAGGGGACAGGGGTACTTC. Translating it yields CSVDSRGQGYF.

V is TRBV6-5 and J is TRBJ1-4, with D perhaps matching TRBD1 (5 bases). The CDR3 contains 14 residues. V was trimmed by 6 bases and J by 8 bases, leaving 16 bases between them. Germline lookup yields CDR1 MNHEY and CDR2 SVGAGI. The CDR3 coding sequence is TGTGCCAGCAGCGCCGGGACCGGTGGGGAAAAACTGTTTTTT. It specifies CASSAGTGGEKLFF.

V is TRBV5-1 and J is TRBJ2-5, with D maybe TRBD2 (6 bases). Germline V gene lookup returns CDR1 SGHRS and CDR2 YFSETQ. V lost 0 bases to trimming and J lost 5 bases, with 17 bases between them. This CDR3 is built from 16 residues. In nucleotides, the CDR3 is TGCGCCAGCAGCTTGGTTGGCGGGACGATGGGGGAGACCCAGTACTTC. Translating gives CASSLVGGTMGETQYF.

Points on this clone: Within the sample, other DNA sequences also encode this same CDR3. This chain connects TRBV20-1 to TRBJ2-1; no clear D gene. The CDR3 has 11 residues. Germline lookup yields CDR1 DFQATT and CDR2 SNEGSKA (reference sequence). Trimming removed 4 bases from V and 2 bases from J, with 3 bases in between. The CDR3 coding sequence is TGCAGTGCTACCGCCTACAATGAGCAGTTCTTC. Its protein is CSATAYNEQFF.

The chain links TRBV29-1 to TRBJ2-3; 8 bases are a match to TRBD2. The CDR3 is 13 amino acids. Per the germline V gene, CDR1 is SQVTM and CDR2 is ANQGSEA. V lost 7 bases to trimming and J lost 6 bases; unmatched junction nucleotides: 9. The CDR3: CSARAGVSDTQYF. The CDR3 nucleotides are TGCAGCGCCCGAGCGGGAGTATCTGATACGCAGTATTTT.

This chain connects TRBV30 to TRBJ2-3; 8 positions match TRBD2. The CDR3 contains 15 residues. CDR1 GTSNPN and CDR2 SVGIG come from the germline V gene (reference sequence). V lost 5 bases and J lost 2; bases outside the gene matches: 9. CDR3 nucleotides: TGTGCCTGGGGTACTAGCGGCCAAATCACAGATACGCAGTATTTT. Protein: CAWGTSGQITDTQYF.

The rearrangement joins TRBV19 to TRBJ2-5, with 10 bases aligning to TRBD1. The CDR3 sequence is 16 residues long. The germline CDR1 and CDR2 sequences are LNHDA and SQIVND (reference sequence). The ends lost 8 bases at V and 4 bases at J; junction bases unmatched: 13. The CDR3 DNA sequence: TGTGCCAGTCTGGGGCCGGGACAGGGGATCGGAGAGACCCAGTACTTC. The encoded protein is CASLGPGQGIGETQYF. Combining the CDR3 with reference TRBV19 and TRBJ2-5 gives the whole variable domain DGGITQSPKYLFRKEGQNVTLSCEQNLNHDAMYWYRQDPGQGLRLIYYSQIVNDFQKGDIAEGYSVSREKKESFPLTVTSAQKNPTAFYLCASLGPGQGIGETQYFGPGTRLLVL.

This rearrangement joins TRBV10-3 to TRBJ1-1; 7 bases align to TRBD1. V lost 10 bases, J lost 6 bases, and 14 bases stayed unmatched. CDR1 is ENHRY, CDR2 SYGVKD, per germline. The length of the CDR3 is 14 residues. As DNA, the CDR3 is TGTGCCACCCTAAATTACAGGGGAAAGTCTGAAGCTTTCTTT. The encoded protein is CATLNYRGKSEAFF.

This clone was found once. This chain uses TRBV7-9 with TRBJ1-1; 11 nucleotides line up with TRBD1. Germline loops: CDR1 SEHNR, CDR2 FQNEAQ (reference sequence). V trimming: 3 bases; J trimming: 6 bases; junction bases outside the gene matches: 15. The CDR3 is made up of 18 amino acids. CDR3 coding DNA: TGTGCCAGCAGCTTTCTGGTTGGGGACAGGGGGTTGGGCGCTGAAGCTTTCTTT. Its protein product is CASSFLVGDRGLGAEAFF.

The chain carries TRBV30 and TRBJ2-5; D unclear. Germline lookup yields CDR1 GTSNPN and CDR2 SVGIG (reference sequence). The CDR3 has 10 residues. The DNA for the CDR3 is TGTGCGGGTAGGCGAGAGACCCAGTACTTC. Translating it yields CAGRRETQYF.

V usage is TRBV9 and J usage is TRBJ2-7, with D unclear. The CDR3 extends over 14 amino acids. Trimming removed 5 bases from V and 5 bases from J, with 17 bases in between. Germline-derived CDR1 and CDR2 are SGDLS and YYNGEE. CDR3 in amino acids: CASSSGPPRDEQYF. For the CDR3, the DNA is TGTGCCAGCAGTTCCGGGCCGCCACGGGACGAGCAGTACTTC.

The J gene is TRBJ2-3, the V gene TRBV5-1; D not resolved. Germline CDR1 is SGHRS and CDR2 is YFSETQ. The CDR3 totals 14 residues. Trimming cost V 4 bases and J 0 bases, with 9 bases left between them. The CDR3 sequence: CASSARASTDTQYF. In DNA, the CDR3 is TGCGCCAGCAGCGCCAGAGCTAGCACAGATACGCAGTATTTT.

The rearrangement uses TRBV5-1 and TRBJ2-7; 11 bases agree with TRBD1. Looked up from germline, CDR1 is SGHRS and CDR2 is YFSETQ. The CDR3 is 15 residues long. V was clipped by 6 bases and J by 6 bases; unmatched bases: 11. The CDR3 loop reads CASTVTGTGGGEQYF. Written as DNA, the CDR3 is TGCGCCAGCACCGTTACGGGGACAGGGGGAGGCGAGCAGTACTTC. Full variable domain (rest looked up from reference TRBV5-1 and TRBJ2-7): KAGVTQTPRYLIKTRGQQVTLSCSPISGHRSVSWYQQTPGQGLQFLFEYFSETQRNKGNFPGRFSGRQFSNSRSEMNVSTLELGDSALYLCASTVTGTGGGEQYFGPGTRLTVT.

This chain joins TRBV5-1 and TRBJ1-1, with 7 nucleotides matching TRBD1. The CDR3 covers 14 residues. V dropped 1 base and J dropped 2; count of bases not matched to a gene: 2. Per germline, CDR1 SGHRS and CDR2 YFSETQ. CDR3 region: CASSLTGDNTEAFF. The CDR3 coding sequence is TGCGCCAGCAGCTTGACAGGGGATAACACTGAAGCTTTCTTT.

The gene calls are TRBV5-1 and TRBJ2-3, with D perhaps matching TRBD2 (5 bases). The V end lost 4 bases, the J end lost 0 bases, and 9 bases lay between the germline ends. The germline V gene has CDR1 SGHRS and CDR2 YFSETQ. CDR3 size: 14 residues. Written as DNA, the CDR3 is TGCGCCAGCAGCACCTGGACTAGCACAGATACGCAGTATTTT. Translated: CASSTWTSTDTQYF.

This clone has a handful of counts. J is TRBJ1-3 and V is TRBV9; maybe TRBD1 (5 bases). The CDR3 spans 16 residues. The germline V gene has CDR1 SGDLS and CDR2 YYNGEE. Trimming took 0 bases from V and 0 from J, leaving 10 bases between them. The CDR3 region is CASSVAGGASGNTIYF. CDR3 coding DNA: TGTGCCAGCAGCGTAGCTGGTGGGGCCTCTGGAAACACCATATATTTT. Full variable domain (rest looked up from reference TRBV9 and TRBJ1-3): DSGVTQTPKHLITATGQRVTLRCSPRSGDLSVYWYQQSLDQGLQFLIQYYNGEERAKGNILERFSAQQFPDLHSELNLSSLELGDSALYFCASSVAGGASGNTIYFGEGSWLTVV.

V gene TRBV28 combines with J gene TRBJ1-1; TRBD1 matches at 7 bases. The CDR3 extends over 16 amino acids. The germline CDR1 and CDR2 sequences are MDHEN and SYDVKM. V shed 5 bases and J 0 bases; nucleotides not matched to a gene: 9. The DNA for the CDR3 is TGTGCCAGCAGTCCCTGGGACAGATACATGAACACTGAAGCTTTCTTT. This translates into CASSPWDRYMNTEAFF.

The chain recombines TRBV11-2 with TRBJ2-6; 8 bases line up with TRBD1. V lost 3 bases to trimming and J lost 2 bases; unmatched junction nucleotides: 0. Looked up from germline, CDR1 is SGHAT and CDR2 is FQNNGV. The length of the CDR3 is 15 residues. The CDR3 reads CASSLDRAGANVLTF. CDR3 DNA: TGTGCCAGCAGCTTGGACAGGGCTGGGGCCAACGTCCTGACTTTC.

Remarks on this clone: This sample includes further DNA sequences coding for the same CDR3. The chain has TRBV5-1 and TRBJ2-5; 9 positions match TRBD1. V lost 7 bases and J lost 4; bases outside the gene matches: 5. The CDR3 totals 13 residues. Germline CDR1 SGHRS, CDR2 YFSETQ. CDR3 bases: TGCGCCAGCTCGACGGGACAGGGAGAGACCCAGTACTTC. This encodes CASSTGQGETQYF.